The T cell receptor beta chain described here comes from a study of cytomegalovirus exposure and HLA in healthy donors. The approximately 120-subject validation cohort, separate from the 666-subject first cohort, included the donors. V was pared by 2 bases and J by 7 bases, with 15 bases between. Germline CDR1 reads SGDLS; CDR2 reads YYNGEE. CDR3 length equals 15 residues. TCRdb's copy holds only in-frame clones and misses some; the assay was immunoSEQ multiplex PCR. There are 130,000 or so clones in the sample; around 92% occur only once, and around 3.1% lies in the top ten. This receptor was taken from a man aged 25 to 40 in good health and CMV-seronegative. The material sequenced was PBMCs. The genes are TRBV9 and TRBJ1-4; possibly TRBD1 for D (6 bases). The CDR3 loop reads CASSVWATRGEKLFF. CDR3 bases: TGTGCCAGCAGCGTGTGGGCCACCAGGGGTGAAAAACTGTTTTTT.